This T cell receptor beta chain originates from a study of human T cells and chemical hapten exposure. Overall study context: Each patch test put 0.01% DPC on the upper back, and results were read at 6 days.

Time point defined: patch test 3, about 24 weeks after DPC sensitization. Treatment: therapeutic diphenylcyclopropenone sensitization with weekly scalp DPC. Patients had alopecia, were aged 18 to 70, and were not pregnant. V was clipped by 5 bases and J by 2 bases; unmatched bases: 4. Germline lookup yields CDR1 LGHNA and CDR2 YNFKEQ. This CDR3 spans 15 amino acids. Per the original data handling: Samples contained a median of 95,638 TCRs, with a range of about 23,224 to 700,000. TCRdb re-analysed the RACE reads in MiXCR, keeping a single row per CDR3 protein. None of the V and J calls come from the authors' own analysis; TCRdb made them. The repertoire holds about 200,000 distinct CDR3 sequences, with about 25% as singletons.

The sequence derives from a woman in her thirties or forties with alopecia areata. Some clones in this sample may be carry-over from other donors' samples. The rearrangement links TRBV4-2 to TRBJ2-1; 9 bases are shared with TRBD2. Sequenced here: whole blood, sampled in connection with sensitization to the hapten diphenylcyclopropenone (DPC). CDR3 protein: CASSKTSGPYNEQFF. CDR3 DNA: TGTGCCAGCAGCAAAACTAGCGGGCCCTACAATGAGCAGTTCTTC.